A selection of T cell receptor beta chains follows, all from one sample in a study of T cells in narcolepsy. Repertoires were generated with immunoSEQ multiplex PCR, while TCRdb's copy carries only in-frame clones and drops some. The sample has 31,000 or so clones, 85% to 90% seen once. Sequences were obtained from CD45RA- memory CD4+ T cells from PBMCs. These receptors all stem from a human donor with narcolepsy. The CDR3 runs from the conserved cysteine through the conserved F or W. A D gene is named only where the DNA matches it firmly. Rows may omit the clone size; those that give it use once, few, many or a size class.

V	J	D	size	DNA	CDR3
TRBV19	TRBJ1-2	NA	NA	TGTGCCAGTAGTGTAAACTTAGGACAAACTAACTATGGCTACACCTTC	CASSVNLGQTNYGYTF
TRBV7-9	TRBJ1-2	NA	NA	TGTGCCAGCAGCTTGGCGATAAACTATGGCTACACCTTC	CASSLAINYGYTF
TRBV6-5	TRBJ2-7	NA	NA	TGTGCCAGCAGTACTGGCAGTGTTTACCACGGGCAGTACTTC	CASSTGSVYHGQYF
TRBV5-1	TRBJ2-7	TRBD1	NA	TGCGCCAGCAGCTTGACAGGGGAATCGTGGTACTTC	CASSLTGESWYF
TRBV29-1	TRBJ1-2	NA	NA	TGCAGCGTTGGGGATTTGGACGGGGCCAAATTAGGCTACACCTTC	CSVGDLDGAKLGYTF
TRBV4-3	TRBJ2-1	NA	NA	TGCGCCAGCAGCCAAGACCGTTTGGGGGGTAATGAGCAGTTCTTC	CASSQDRLGGNEQFF
TRBV6-4	TRBJ1-4	TRBD1	NA	TGTGCCAACGGGGACAGTCGGGGTTCGGATGAAAAACTGTTTTTT	CANGDSRGSDEKLFF
TRBV10-3	TRBJ2-2	TRBD1	NA	TGTGCCATCAGTGGCCCTACAGGGGCGAACACCGGGGAGCTGTTTTTT	CAISGPTGANTGELFF
TRBV5-4	TRBJ2-5	TRBD1	NA	TGTGCCAGCAGCCTGAACGCCGGACAGGCCGACCAGTACTTC	CASSLNAGQADQYF
TRBV4-2	TRBJ2-5	TRBD2	NA	TGTGCCAGCAGCCGTAACGGGGGACTAGCAGGCGAGACCCAGTACTTC	CASSRNGGLAGETQYF
TRBV9	TRBJ2-7	NA	NA	TGTGCCAGCAGCGTATTTAGTGGAGGCCTGCAGTACTTC	CASSVFSGGLQYF
TRBV15	TRBJ2-2	NA	NA	TGTGCCACCAGCAGAGATAGGACCGGGGAGCTGTTTTTT	CATSRDRTGELFF
TRBV6-1	TRBJ2-5	TRBD1	NA	TGTGCCAGCAGATCCCGGGACAGGGTAGGAGAGACCCAGTACTTC	CASRSRDRVGETQYF
TRBV28	TRBJ2-1	NA	NA	TGTGCCAGCAGTTTGATAGGGCAGGGGAACAATGAGCAGTTCTTC	CASSLIGQGNNEQFF
TRBV9	TRBJ1-1	TRBD1	NA	TGTGCCAGCAGCGTTGGGACAGGGACGAACACTGAAGCTTTCTTT	CASSVGTGTNTEAFF
TRBV10-3	TRBJ2-7	NA	NA	TGTGCCATCGGGGTGCCCGACGGGTCGTACTTC	CAIGVPDGSYF
TRBV7-2	TRBJ2-1	NA	NA	TGTGCCAGCAGCTTAGGTTTCGAGGGCAATGAGCAGTTCTTC	CASSLGFEGNEQFF
TRBV10-3	TRBJ2-7	TRBD2	NA	TGTGCCATCGCCCGACTAGCGGAATCCTACGAGCAGTACTTC	CAIARLAESYEQYF
TRBV6-5	TRBJ1-3	NA	NA	TGTGCCAGCTCAAAGGCGGCCTTTCGAAACACCATATATTTT	CASSKAAFRNTIYF
TRBV5-4	TRBJ2-5	NA	NA	TGTGCCAGCAGCCTAGACCCAGGAGGCTCGGGGGAGACCCAGTACTTC	CASSLDPGGSGETQYF
TRBV2	TRBJ2-6	NA	NA	TGTGCCAGTGGAATCTCTGGGGCCAACGTCCTGACTTTC	CASGISGANVLTF
TRBV29-1	TRBJ2-5	NA	NA	TGCAGCGTCAGGAAGGAGACCCAGTACTTC	CSVRKETQYF
TRBV29-1	TRBJ2-7	NA	once	TGCAGCGTTCTAATAGACAGGCGCTACGAGCAGTACTTC	CSVLIDRRYEQYF
TRBV7-2	TRBJ2-3	NA	NA	TGTGCCAGCAGCTCCCAGGGTACGCAGTATTTT	CASSSQGTQYF
TRBV21-1	TRBJ2-2	NA	NA	TGTGCCAGCAGCCCACGGGGTCTCCGGGAGCTGTTTTTT	CASSPRGLRELFF
TRBV28	TRBJ2-3	NA	NA	TGTGCCAGCAGAGAACAGGGAAGGGGCACAGATACGCAGTATTTT	CASREQGRGTDTQYF
TRBV19	TRBJ2-3	TRBD1	NA	TGTGCCAGTAGTTCCGGGACAGCGAGACCGAGCACAGATACGCAGTATTTT	CASSSGTARPSTDTQYF
TRBV29-1	TRBJ2-7	NA	NA	TGCAGCGTGGAGAGTTACGGGTTTAAGTACTTC	CSVESYGFKYF
TRBV5-1	TRBJ1-1	NA	NA	TGCGCCAGCAGCTTGGGGAGGGGAAGTCGCACTGAAGCTTTCTTT	CASSLGRGSRTEAFF
TRBV6-4	TRBJ2-1	NA	once	TGTGCCAGCAGTGACTTCAAGAACAATGAGCAGTTCTTC	CASSDFKNNEQFF
TRBV18	TRBJ1-5	NA	NA	TGTGCCAGCTCACCTGTGACGGGGGCCCAGCATTTT	CASSPVTGAQHF
TRBV19	TRBJ1-2	NA	NA	TGTGCCAGTATCCGATCGGGGGGCGATGGCTACACCTTC	CASIRSGGDGYTF
TRBV4-1	TRBJ1-4	NA	NA	TGCGCCAGCAGCCAAGCACGATCGGGGACTAATGAAAAACTGTTTTTT	CASSQARSGTNEKLFF
TRBV4-1	TRBJ2-5	NA	NA	TGCGCCAGCAGCCTGACCCAGGGTGAGACCCAGTACTTC	CASSLTQGETQYF
TRBV6-1	TRBJ2-7	NA	NA	TGTGCCAGCAGTGCGATGGACAGCGTCTCCTACGAGCAGTACTTC	CASSAMDSVSYEQYF
TRBV28	TRBJ2-4	NA	NA	TGTGCCAGCAGTACCAGACGGGGGAGTGACATTCAGTACTTC	CASSTRRGSDIQYF